This T cell receptor (beta chain) was documented in a study of human T cells and chemical hapten exposure (dated by TCRdb to about 2021). A note on the overall study: Libraries were combined into a pool for sequencing, and differences in TCR yield between samples came mainly from small differences in library volumes within the pool. The study tracked peripheral blood TCR repertoire changes in vivo during primary and secondary sensitization to the hapten diphenylcyclopropenone (DPC) in alopecia patients. Each blood RNA sample was used to sequence both TCR alpha and TCR beta chains.

This clonotype was picked up a small number of times. The antigen it recognizes is unknown. The sample holds no much larger clone one base away, and base qualities are not on file. Broader findings and caveats from the paper: DPC sensitization did not change the number of TCRs with a frequency above 1 in 1000, and there was no evidence of changes in global repertoire structure. After repeated subsampling, the strength of the expansion versus patch-test correlation and the threshold at which it became significant changed.

The CDR3 spans 15 residues, from the cysteine through the phenylalanine. Of the read, only the CDR3 DNA is kept; its 45 bases are in frame from base 1. In the germline V gene, CDR1 corresponds to SGHRS and CDR2 to YFSETQ. The germline V and J ends show losses of 4 bases and 4 bases respectively, and no gene match explains 10 bases of the junction. Preparation of the library involved RACE. Sequenced on a NextSeq 500. During library preparation, unique molecular identifiers were attached to individual cDNA molecules so that TCRs could be counted quantitatively and reproducibly. For the original study's pipeline: Samples had a median of roughly 87,000 TCRs, with a range from about 23,224 to 750,000. The Decombinator software suite was used to annotate the V, J and CDR3 of the TCR reads. To make PS versus PT1 abundance plots, every sample was subsampled to the same number of TCRs (28,000). TCRs were defined as expanded if absent before sensitization and observed at least eight times at the 2-week time point. In-frame beta chains were kept once TCRdb had trimmed the public reads at Q25 with fastp and called clones with MiXCR. CDR3 protein sequences are deduplicated, and each keeps its most common genes and DNA. The V and J calls were determined by TCRdb, not by the authors. The sample includes around 35,000 distinct CDR3 sequences, with 5.5% observed a single time. The top ten clones comprise roughly 12% of the sample.

What this sample's time point label stands for: healthy volunteer bleed at 6 weeks. Unfractionated whole blood was collected in Tempus Blood RNA tubes, and total RNA was extracted from that blood. Five or six healthy volunteers were used as TCR sequencing controls and were bled at day 0, 2 weeks and 6 weeks. Recombination joined TRBV5-1 with TRBJ2-7; the central 8 bases match TRBD1. The origin of this receptor is a human donor in good health. Some clones in this sample may be carry-over from other donors' samples. Source material: whole blood. CDR3 loop: CASSPSGGAVYEQYF. The nucleotide sequence reads as follows: TGCGCCAGCAGCCCATCAGGGGGCGCGGTATACGAGCAGTACTTC.